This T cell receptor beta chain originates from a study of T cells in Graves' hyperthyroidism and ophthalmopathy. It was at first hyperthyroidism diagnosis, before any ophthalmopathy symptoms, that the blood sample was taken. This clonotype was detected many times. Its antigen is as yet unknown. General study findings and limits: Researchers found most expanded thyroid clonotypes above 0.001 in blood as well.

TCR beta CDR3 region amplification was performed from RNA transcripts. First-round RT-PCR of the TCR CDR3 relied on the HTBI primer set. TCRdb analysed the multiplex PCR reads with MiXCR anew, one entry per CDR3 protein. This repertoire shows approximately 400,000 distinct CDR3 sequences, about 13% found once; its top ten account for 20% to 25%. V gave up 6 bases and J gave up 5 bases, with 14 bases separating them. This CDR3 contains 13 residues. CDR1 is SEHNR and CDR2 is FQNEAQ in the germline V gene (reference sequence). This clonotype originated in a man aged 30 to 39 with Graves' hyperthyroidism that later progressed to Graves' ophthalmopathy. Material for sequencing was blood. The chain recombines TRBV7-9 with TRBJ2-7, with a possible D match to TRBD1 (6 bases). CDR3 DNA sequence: TGTGCCAGCAGGGGGGCAGTGGCCGACGAGCAGTACTTC. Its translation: CASRGAVADEQYF.